Listed here are 13 T cell receptor beta chains from one sample, sequenced in a study of T cells in Graves' hyperthyroidism and ophthalmopathy. It was RNA transcripts that yielded the amplified TCR beta CDR3 regions. HTBI primers were used for first-round RT-PCR of the TCR CDR3. From the multiplex PCR reads, TCRdb called clonotypes with MiXCR, one entry per CDR3 protein. The sample lists 550,000 to 600,000 distinct CDR3 sequences, around 14% occurring once. Sequences were obtained from blood. The receptors come from a young woman with Graves' ophthalmopathy.

V and J are TRBV4-1 and TRBJ2-7; the D gene is possibly TRBD1 (5 bases). The CDR3 totals 14 residues. V dropped 2 bases and J dropped 4 bases, with 12 bases sitting between them. Germline V gives CDR1 MGHRA, CDR2 YSYEKL. In nucleotides, the CDR3 is TGCGCCAGCAGCCAAAGGATCCAGGGTTACGAGCAGTACTTC. Its translation: CASSQRIQGYEQYF.

This clonotype was detected many times. This chain links TRBV11-2 with TRBJ2-2; D gene unclear. This CDR3 has 14 amino acids. Deletions cut 5 bases from V and 1 base from J, with 8 bases between. CDR1 and CDR2 from the germline V gene are SGHAT and FQNNGV. The CDR3 spells CASSPVQNTGELFF. The CDR3, as DNA: TGTGCCAGCAGCCCGGTTCAGAACACCGGGGAGCTGTTTTTT.

The chain couples TRBV29-1 to TRBJ2-7, with 12 bases aligning to TRBD1. The V segment lost 6 bases and the J segment 5 bases; nucleotides outside the gene matches: 8. CDR3 length: 14 residues. CDR1 is SQVTM and CDR2 is ANQGSEA in the germline V gene. The DNA for the CDR3 is TGCAGCGTCATTAGACGGGACAGGGGGCACGAGCAGTACTTC. Its translation is CSVIRRDRGHEQYF.

This clonotype was seen many times. The chain is built from TRBV7-6 and TRBJ2-7, with 10 positions matching TRBD1. CDR3 length: 14 amino acids. CDR1 and CDR2 (germline): SGHVS, FNYEAQ. J was trimmed by 4 bases and V by 7 bases; bases with no gene match: 7. DNA for the CDR3: TGTGCCAGCAAGCCGGGACAGGGGCTTTACGAGCAGTACTTC. This gives the protein CASKPGQGLYEQYF.

This clonotype was seen repeatedly, ten times or more. This chain joins TRBV27 and TRBJ2-1; TRBD2 might be the D (5 bases). CDR3 length equals 15 residues. The germline V and J ends were trimmed by 7 bases and 7 bases, with 20 bases remaining between them. Germline-derived CDR1 and CDR2 are MNHEY and SMNVEV (reference sequence). The DNA of the CDR3 is TGTGCCAGCATGAGCCACGCGAGAGGGCCGAATGAGCAGTTCTTC. Amino acid sequence: CASMSHARGPNEQFF.

The CDR3 loop is CATSGRGGGNYNEQFF. The CDR3 DNA reads TGTGCCACCAGTGGTCGTGGGGGGGGGAACTACAATGAGCAGTTCTTC. The rearrangement joins TRBV24-1 to TRBJ2-1, with 7 bases aligning to TRBD2. The CDR3 is made up of 16 amino acids. Germline CDR1 is KGHDR and CDR2 is SFDVKD. V was pared by 5 bases and J by 3 bases, with 9 bases of the junction left unmatched.

The chain links TRBV6-2 or TRBV6-3 to TRBJ1-1; D is undetermined. The CDR3 has 13 residues. V was cut by 6 bases and J by 12 bases, with 20 bases left in between. Per germline, CDR1 MNHEY and CDR2 SVGEGT. CDR3 sequence reads: CASRPFPRTGSFF. CDR3 bases: TGTGCCAGCAGGCCCTTTCCCCGGACGGGCTCTTTCTTT.

This clonotype was observed a few times. The chain links TRBV4-1 to TRBJ2-5; 7 nucleotides match TRBD1. The J segment lost 5 bases and the V segment lost 4 bases, leaving 13 bases of the junction unmatched. The CDR3 has 16 amino acids. CDR1 MGHRA and CDR2 YSYEKL come from the germline V gene. Here the CDR3 reads CASSPRKEGAGETQYF. CDR3 bases: TGCGCCAGCAGCCCAAGGAAAGAGGGGGCTGGGGAGACCCAGTACTTC.

This clonotype was counted at least ten times. This chain links TRBV5-4 with TRBJ2-7; 8 nucleotides align to TRBD2. The germline CDR1 and CDR2 sequences are SGHNT and YYREEE (reference sequence). J gave up 3 bases and V 4 bases, and 9 bases lay outside the gene matches. CDR3 size: 15 residues. As DNA, the CDR3 is TGTGCCAGCAGCCACAAAAGCGGGAGTGGCTACGAGCAGTACTTC. Amino acids: CASSHKSGSGYEQYF.

J is TRBJ1-5 and V is TRBV4-2; the match to TRBD1 covers 10 bases. Germline lookup yields CDR1 LGHNA and CDR2 YNFKEQ. The V and J ends lost 0 bases and 6 bases, in that order; junction bases with no gene match: 8. The CDR3 covers 17 residues. DNA for the CDR3: TGTGCCAGCAGCCAAGAGATATGGGACAGGGGTTTTCAGCCCCAGCATTTT. It encodes CASSQEIWDRGFQPQHF.

This clonotype came up many times. V and J are TRBV11-3 and TRBJ2-1; the D is unclear. V gave up 1 base and J gave up 4 bases, with 17 bases separating them. This CDR3 region has 17 residues. Germline V CDR1 and CDR2: SGHNT, YENEEA. CDR3 sequence: CASSLGSVTVSYNEQFF. For the CDR3, the DNA is TGTGCCAGCAGCTTAGGTTCGGTAACCGTATCATACAATGAGCAGTTCTTC.

This clonotype has at least ten counts. This chain connects TRBV11-3 to TRBJ1-1; D is possibly TRBD1 (6 bases). The V end was cut by 5 bases, the J end by 3 bases, with 10 bases between. The CDR3 covers 13 residues. CDR1 is SGHNT and CDR2 is YENEEA in the germline V gene. CDR3 sequence reads: CASSHYRDTEAFF. CDR3 bases: TGTGCCAGCAGCCATTACAGGGACACTGAAGCTTTCTTT.

The genes are TRBV9 and TRBJ1-4; 9 bases map to TRBD1. CDR1 SGDLS and CDR2 YYNGEE come from the germline V gene. After removal of 2 bases from V and 8 bases from J, the junction contained 4 bases not matched to a gene. The CDR3 extends over 14 amino acids. Written as DNA, the CDR3 is TGTGCCAGCAGCGTGGGGACAGGGAGGGAAAAACTGTTTTTT. It specifies CASSVGTGREKLFF. The full variable domain, its missing parts supplied by reference TRBV9 and TRBJ1-4, is DSGVTQTPKHLITATGQRVTLRCSPRSGDLSVYWYQQSLDQGLQFLIQYYNGEERAKGNILERFSAQQFPDLHSELNLSSLELGDSALYFCASSVGTGREKLFFGSGTQLSVL.